Below, 5 T cell receptor beta chains from the same sample are listed, as sequenced in a study of blood T cell repertoires in COVID-19. The repertoire was sequenced with immunoSEQ multiplex PCR; TCRdb's copy has only in-frame clones and lacks some. This table has approximately 400,000 clones, about nine tenths appearing once. Sequencing was done on a sample of PBMCs or T cells enriched from blood (not recorded which). The receptors shown here come from a woman aged 40 to 50 who had been exposed to COVID-19.

The rearrangement uses TRBV10-3 and TRBJ1-2; TRBD1 agrees at 9 bases. V was clipped by 6 bases and J by 9 bases; unmatched bases: 8. CDR3 length: 13 amino acids. Per the germline V gene, CDR1 is ENHRY and CDR2 is SYGVKD. The CDR3 nucleotides read TGTGCCATCAGACCCGGACAGGGGAGACGCTACACCTTC. Protein: CAIRPGQGRRYTF.

The V call is TRBV27, the J call TRBJ1-2, with TRBD1 matching over 10 bases. The V gene end was trimmed by 3 bases and the J gene end by 4 bases; junction bases not matched to a gene: 5. The germline CDR1 and CDR2 sequences are MNHEY and SMNVEV (reference sequence). This CDR3 is 15 amino acids long. CDR3 in amino acids: CASSFSDRGFYGYTF. CDR3 DNA: TGTGCCAGCAGTTTCTCGGACAGGGGGTTCTATGGCTACACCTTC.

This clone has a single count. This chain uses TRBV3-1 (or the pseudogene TRBV3-2) with TRBJ1-2; 8 bases align to TRBD1. CDR1 is LGHDT, CDR2 YNNKEL, per germline (reference sequence). This CDR3 comprises 15 residues. V lost 0 bases, J lost 4 bases, and 4 bases stayed unmatched. CDR3 region: CASSQDVGQAYGYTF. As DNA, the CDR3 is TGTGCCAGCAGCCAAGACGTGGGACAGGCCTATGGCTACACCTTC.

The chain combines TRBV30 with TRBJ1-2, with a possible D match to TRBD1 (6 bases). The germline V gene has CDR1 GTSNPN and CDR2 SVGIG (reference sequence). This CDR3 region has 13 residues. With 3 bases removed from V and 4 bases from J, the gap between germline ends came to 12 bases. In DNA form, the CDR3 reads TGTGCCTGGAGCCGGACAGCGAGCTATGGCTACACCTTC. Translated: CAWSRTASYGYTF.

This chain connects TRBV7-2 to TRBJ1-3; D perhaps matches TRBD1 (5 bases). The CDR3 has 14 residues. V shed 3 bases and J shed 4 bases, with 10 bases lying between them. Germline V CDR1 and CDR2: SGHTA, FQGNSA. The CDR3 loop is CASSLPGSGNTIYF. The CDR3 DNA sequence: TGTGCCAGCAGCTTGCCAGGGTCAGGAAACACCATATATTTT.